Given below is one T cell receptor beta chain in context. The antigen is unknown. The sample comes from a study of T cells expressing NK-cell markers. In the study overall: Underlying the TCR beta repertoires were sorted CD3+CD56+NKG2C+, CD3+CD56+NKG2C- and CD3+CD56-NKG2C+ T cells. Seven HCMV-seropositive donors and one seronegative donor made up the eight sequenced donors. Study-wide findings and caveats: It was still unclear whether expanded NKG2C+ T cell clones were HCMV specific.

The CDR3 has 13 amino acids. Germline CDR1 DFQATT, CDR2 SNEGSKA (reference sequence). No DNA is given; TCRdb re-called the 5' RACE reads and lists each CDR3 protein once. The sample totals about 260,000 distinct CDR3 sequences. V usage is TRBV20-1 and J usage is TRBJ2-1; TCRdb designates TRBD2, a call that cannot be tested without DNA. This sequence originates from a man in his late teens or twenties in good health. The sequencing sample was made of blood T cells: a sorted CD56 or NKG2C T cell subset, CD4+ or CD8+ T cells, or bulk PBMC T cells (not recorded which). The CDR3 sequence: CSARSTGGSEQFF.